Below, 24 T cell receptor beta chains from the same sample are listed, as sequenced in a study of regulatory T cells in long-lasting Graves disease. Construction of TCR beta libraries relied on iRepertoire HTBI primers and on Arm-PCR targeting CDR3 regions. TCRdb passed the multiplex PCR reads through MiXCR, listing each CDR3 protein once. The sample lists about 400,000 distinct CDR3 sequences, more than 20% seen once, with 20% in the top ten. Time point indicated: persistent/refractory GD, antithyroid drugs over 5 years with positive TRAb. Generation of the TCR library employed RNA extracted from PBMCs. Sequencing was performed on peripheral blood mononuclear cells (PBMCs), taken when the disease was refractory, from a patient treated with antithyroid drugs. These receptors all stem from a female donor with Graves disease.

This clonotype came up many times. This rearrangement joins TRBV27 to TRBJ1-2; D call uncertain. The CDR3 is 13 amino acids. V lost 5 bases and J 7 bases, leaving 14 bases between the germline ends. Germline V gives CDR1 MNHEY, CDR2 SMNVEV (reference sequence). CDR3 nucleotide sequence: TGTGCCAGCAGTGTTATGGGATCTGGTGGCTACACCTTC. It encodes CASSVMGSGGYTF.

About this clonotype itself: Possible read error: a much larger clone is one base away. The CDR3 DNA sequence: TGTGCCACCAGCAGAGGGGGACTAGCGTCTCAAGAGGCCCAGTACTTC. Translated, it gives CATSRGGLASQEAQYF. The V gene is TRBV15, the J gene TRBJ2-5; TRBD2 matches at 10 bases. The germline gives CDR1 LNHNV, CDR2 YYDKDF (reference sequence). The CDR3 contains 16 residues.

This clonotype was counted between two and nine times. V and J are TRBV7-2 and TRBJ2-5, with a weak D call TRBD1 (7 bases). CDR3 length: 15 residues. V shed 5 bases and J shed 2 bases, with 15 bases lying between them. Germline V gene sequence: CDR1 SGHTA, CDR2 FQGNSA. The CDR3 nucleotides read TGTGCCAGCAGCCGAGGGGGCGGGGCGCAAGAGACCCAGTACTTC. This sequence encodes CASSRGGGAQETQYF. The variable domain in full, with the rest retrieved from reference TRBV7-2 and TRBJ2-5, is GAGVSQSPSNKVTEKGKDVELRCDPISGHTALYWYRQSLGQGLEFLIYFQGNSAPDKSGLPSDRFSAERTGGSVSTLTIQRTQQEDSAVYLCASSRGGGAQETQYFGPGTRLLVL.

This clonotype showed up just a few times. The genes are TRBV12-3 or TRBV12-4 and TRBJ1-1; D may be TRBD1 (6 bases). Trimming removed 6 bases from V and 4 bases from J, with 12 bases in between. This CDR3 is 13 amino acids long. CDR3 bases: TGTGCCAGCAGCGATGTAGGGGGCACTGAAGCTTTCTTT. It encodes CASSDVGGTEAFF.

V gene TRBV4-3 combines with J gene TRBJ2-5; D gene uncertain. Per the germline V gene, CDR1 is LGHNA and CDR2 is YSLEER. The CDR3 extends over 14 amino acids. V was cut by 1 base and J by 1 base, with 7 bases left in between. The CDR3 here is CASSQGHSQETQYF. In DNA, the CDR3 is TGCGCCAGCAGCCAAGGACACAGCCAAGAGACCCAGTACTTC.

J is TRBJ2-7 and V is TRBV18, with D tentatively TRBD1 (5 bases). The CDR3 spans 13 residues. V gave up 3 bases and J gave up 11 bases, with 17 bases separating them. CDR1 and CDR2 (germline): KGHSH, LQKENI. The CDR3 protein is CASSPDSSTLEYF. CDR3 DNA: TGTGCCAGCTCACCTGACAGTTCTACGTTGGAGTACTTC.

A word on this clonotype: A much larger clone differs by one base, so this may be a read error. This sequence joins TRBV11-2 and TRBJ1-1; D gene uncertain. V lost 7 bases to trimming and J lost 1 base, with 10 bases between them. Germline values: CDR1 SGHAT, CDR2 FQNNGV. There are 13 residues in the CDR3. CDR3 in amino acids: CASNSLRNTEAFF. CDR3 nucleotide sequence: TGTGCCAGCAACTCGTTGCGGAACACTGAAGCTTTCTTT.

This clonotype was observed many times. The V and J genes are TRBV12-3 or TRBV12-4 and TRBJ2-5; no clear D gene. This CDR3 comprises 11 residues. V lost 3 bases to trimming and J lost 10 bases, with 9 bases between them. The CDR3: CASSFMGHQYF. CDR3 bases: TGTGCCAGCAGTTTTATGGGCCACCAGTACTTC.

This clonotype was detected many times. This sequence joins TRBV29-1 and TRBJ1-1, with no clear D. The CDR3 spans 17 residues. Germline CDR1 is SQVTM and CDR2 is ANQGSEA. V was cut by 0 bases and J by 1 base, with 18 bases left in between. The CDR3 region is CSVEDPGGGRPNTEAFF. The CDR3 DNA is TGCAGCGTTGAAGATCCAGGCGGAGGCAGGCCGAACACTGAAGCTTTCTTT. Drawing the rest from reference TRBV29-1 and TRBJ1-1, the complete variable domain is SAVISQKPSRDICQRGTSLTIQCQVDSQVTMMFWYRQQPGQSLTLIATANQGSEATYESGFVIDKFPISRPNLTFSTLTVSNMSPEDSSIYLCSVEDPGGGRPNTEAFFGQGTRLTVV.

Only a few counts were recorded for this clonotype. V is TRBV7-2 and J is TRBJ2-6; D is ambiguous. Trimming shortened V by 3 bases and J by 0 bases, and 18 bases separated the two germline ends. The CDR3 loop spans 19 amino acids. The V gene's germline CDR1 is SGHTA and CDR2 FQGNSA. CDR3 DNA sequence: TGTGCCAGCAGCTTTCTCTTCCCGAGACGAAGCTCTGGGGCCAACGTCCTGACTTTC. Its translation is CASSFLFPRRSSGANVLTF.

This clonotype has just a few counts. The chain recombines TRBV7-6 with TRBJ2-7; 8 bases are shared with TRBD1. The germline V gene has CDR1 SGHVS and CDR2 FNYEAQ. After removal of 5 bases from V and 1 base from J, the junction contained 10 bases not matched to a gene. The CDR3 consists of 16 residues. CDR3 coding DNA: TGTGCCAGCAGCCCCCGGACAGGGTGGGGTTCCTACGAGCAGTACTTC. Its protein is CASSPRTGWGSYEQYF.

This clonotype has at least ten counts. The chain carries TRBV12-3 or TRBV12-4 and TRBJ2-7; TRBD1 agrees at 8 bases. This CDR3 is 14 amino acids long. The ends lost 1 base at V and 7 bases at J; junction bases unmatched: 6. Written as DNA, the CDR3 is TGTGCCAGCAGTTTAGGGACAGGGCAAGAAGAGCAGTACTTC. As protein: CASSLGTGQEEQYF.

This clonotype was seen only a few times. This chain joins TRBV20-1 and TRBJ1-1; TRBD1 matches at 7 bases. Germline V gene lookup returns CDR1 DFQATT and CDR2 SNEGSKA (reference sequence). V trimming: 3 bases; J trimming: 11 bases; junction bases outside the gene matches: 9. CDR3 length: 12 residues. This CDR3 reads CSASRTGLVAFF. DNA for the CDR3: TGCAGTGCTAGTCGGACAGGTCTCGTGGCTTTCTTT.

This sequence joins TRBV20-1 and TRBJ2-7; D not certain. The germline gives CDR1 DFQATT, CDR2 SNEGSKA (reference sequence). With 4 bases removed from V and 6 bases from J, the gap between germline ends came to 10 bases. The CDR3 has 11 amino acids. CDR3 sequence: CSAKVGFEQYF. CDR3 sequence (DNA): TGCAGTGCTAAGGTGGGCTTCGAGCAGTACTTC.

This clonotype occurred a few times. This CDR3 reads CASGAGPQTYEQYF. In DNA, the CDR3 is TGTGCCAGCGGGGCGGGGCCGCAAACCTACGAGCAGTACTTC. The genes are TRBV7-9 and TRBJ2-7; D perhaps matches TRBD2 (6 bases). V lost 8 bases and J 2 bases, leaving 16 bases between the germline ends. CDR1 and CDR2 (germline): SEHNR, FQNEAQ (reference sequence). CDR3 length equals 14 residues.

The rearrangement links TRBV4-3 to TRBJ1-2; unclear D gene. V was pared by 1 base and J by 4 bases, with 10 bases between. Per germline, CDR1 LGHNA and CDR2 YSLEER. The CDR3 has 14 amino acids. CDR3 sequence: CASSQVTAGYGYTF. The CDR3 coding sequence is TGCGCCAGCAGCCAAGTGACGGCTGGCTATGGCTACACCTTC.

This rearrangement joins TRBV11-2 to TRBJ1-1; D gene ambiguous. Germline V gives CDR1 SGHAT, CDR2 FQNNGV. This CDR3 spans 13 amino acids. Trimming pared 8 bases from V and 4 bases from J, leaving 14 bases between. The CDR3 DNA reads TGTGCCAGCGGCCCAGAACGGAGCACTGAAGCTTTCTTT. This translates into CASGPERSTEAFF.

About this clonotype: This could be a read error, since a much larger clone is one nucleotide away. The chain joins TRBV2 to TRBJ1-5; 8 bases are a match to TRBD1. Germline V lookup: CDR1 SNHLY, CDR2 FYNNEI. The CDR3 has 14 residues. The CDR3 loop reads CASSDQGAYQPQRF. DNA for the CDR3: TGTGCCAGCAGTGACCAGGGGGCTTACCAGCCCCAGCGTTTT.

This clonotype has only a few counts. This rearrangement joins TRBV19 to TRBJ1-3; no clear D gene. Looked up from germline, CDR1 is LNHDA and CDR2 is SQIVND (reference sequence). CDR3 size: 15 residues. The V end was cut by 9 bases, the J end by 0 bases, with 15 bases between. CDR3 nucleotides: TGTGCCAGCAAAGGAATGTCAATCTCTGGAAACACCATATATTTT. Its translation: CASKGMSISGNTIYF.

In its sample, this clonotype was seen a few times. The genes are TRBV5-5 and TRBJ2-7; 8 nucleotides match TRBD2. This CDR3 is built from 14 residues. V lost 0 bases to trimming and J lost 3 bases; unmatched junction nucleotides: 2. Germline V gene sequence: CDR1 SGHKS, CDR2 YYEKEE (reference sequence). DNA for the CDR3: TGTGCCAGCAGCTTGGGGACTAGCAACTACGAGCAGTACTTC. Translation gives CASSLGTSNYEQYF.

V is TRBV10-3 and J is TRBJ2-7; the D call may be TRBD1 or TRBD2 (5 bases each). V dropped 7 bases and J dropped 7 bases, with 17 bases sitting between them. CDR3 length: 13 residues. The germline V gene encodes CDR1 ENHRY and CDR2 SYGVKD. CDR3 sequence: CAINGGRVGEQYF. The CDR3 DNA is TGTGCCATCAATGGGGGTCGCGTTGGGGAGCAGTACTTC.

This clonotype was detected many times. This chain uses TRBV7-3 with TRBJ1-5, with D hard to call. CDR1 and CDR2 (germline): SGHTA, FQGTGA. Trimming left V 5 bases short and J 8 bases short, with 13 bases between. The CDR3 length is 13 residues. As DNA, the CDR3 is TGTGCCAGCAGCGAATGGGGTGGAGAGCCCCAGCATTTT. Residues: CASSEWGGEPQHF.

This clonotype was found many times. This CDR3 is CASSLVLASHEQFF. For the CDR3, the DNA is TGTGCCAGCAGCTTAGTTCTAGCCTCGCATGAGCAGTTCTTC. The chain employs TRBV7-8 and TRBJ2-1; D possibly corresponds to TRBD2 (5 bases). The CDR3 is 14 amino acids. In germline, CDR1 is SGHVS, CDR2 FQNEAQ. V was cut by 1 base and J by 8 bases, with 12 bases left in between.

This clonotype was detected a few times. This chain connects TRBV10-3 to TRBJ2-7; D call uncertain. Between the trimmed V and J ends, which lost 8 bases and 4 bases, there was a span of 15 bases. Germline CDR1 ENHRY, CDR2 SYGVKD. The CDR3 spans 13 residues. The DNA of the CDR3 is TGTGCCATCGCCGGAGAGGTCGGGTACGAGCAGTACTTC. This sequence encodes CAIAGEVGYEQYF.